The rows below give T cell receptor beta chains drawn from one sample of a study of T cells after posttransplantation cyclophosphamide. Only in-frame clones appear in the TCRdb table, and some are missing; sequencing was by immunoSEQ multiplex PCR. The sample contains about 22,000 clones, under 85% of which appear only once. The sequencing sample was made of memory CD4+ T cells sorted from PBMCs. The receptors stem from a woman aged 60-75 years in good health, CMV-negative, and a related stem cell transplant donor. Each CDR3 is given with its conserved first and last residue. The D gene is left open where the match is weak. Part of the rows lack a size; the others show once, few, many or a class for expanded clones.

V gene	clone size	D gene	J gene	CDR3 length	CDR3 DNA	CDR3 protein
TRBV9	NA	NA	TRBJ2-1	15	TGTGCCAGCAGCGTAGAGGGCAGCGGATACAATGAGCAGTTCTTC	CASSVEGSGYNEQFF
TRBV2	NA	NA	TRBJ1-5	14	TGTGCCAGCAGAGTGTCACAGGGTGGACAGCCCCAGCATTTT	CASRVSQGGQPQHF
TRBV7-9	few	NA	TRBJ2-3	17	TGTGCCAGCAGCTTAGGGACGGGGGGCGATGGAACAGATACGCAGTATTTT	CASSLGTGGDGTDTQYF
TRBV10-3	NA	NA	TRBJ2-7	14	TGTGCCATCAGTGAGGCTAGCCAAGCCTACGAGCAGTACTTC	CAISEASQAYEQYF
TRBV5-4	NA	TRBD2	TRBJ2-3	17	TGTGCCAGCAGCTTGGCCAGGACTAGCGGGAGCAGGGATACGCAGTATTTT	CASSLARTSGSRDTQYF
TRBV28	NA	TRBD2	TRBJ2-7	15	TGTGCCAGCAGTTTACAGAGCGGGGCTCAGGCCGAGCAGTACTTC	CASSLQSGAQAEQYF
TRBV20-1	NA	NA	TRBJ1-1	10	TGCAGTGCTAGGCAGTATGAAGCTTTCTTT	CSARQYEAFF
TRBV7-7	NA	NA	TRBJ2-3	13	TGTGCTAGCAGCTTGCGAGTCGCAGATACGCAGTATTTT	CASSLRVADTQYF
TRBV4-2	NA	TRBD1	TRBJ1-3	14	TGTGCCAGCAGCCCTAACAGGGGTGGAAACACCATATATTTT	CASSPNRGGNTIYF
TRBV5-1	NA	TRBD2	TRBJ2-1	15	TGCGCCAGCAGCGTTAGCGGGCTGGGGGGAGGAGAGCAGTTCTTC	CASSVSGLGGGEQFF
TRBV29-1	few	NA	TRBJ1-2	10	TGCAGCGTTGCAGGACTCGGCTACACCTTC	CSVAGLGYTF
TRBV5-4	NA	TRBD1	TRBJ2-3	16	TGTGCCAGCAGCTGGGGGGACAGGGGGTTGACAGATACGCAGTATTTT	CASSWGDRGLTDTQYF
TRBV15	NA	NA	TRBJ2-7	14	TGTGCCACCAGCACCCGAGTAATTCCTGGCGAGCAGTACTTC	CATSTRVIPGEQYF
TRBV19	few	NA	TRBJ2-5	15	TGTGCCAGTAGTATCGGGGGGACAGGCCAAGAGACCCAGTACTTC	CASSIGGTGQETQYF
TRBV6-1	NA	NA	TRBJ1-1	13	TGTGCCAGCAGGCCAGGATGGAACACTGAAGCTTTCTTT	CASRPGWNTEAFF
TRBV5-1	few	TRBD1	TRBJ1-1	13	TGCGCCAGCAGCTTGGAAGCAGGGGGCGAAGCTTTCTTT	CASSLEAGGEAFF
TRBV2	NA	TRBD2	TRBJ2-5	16	TGTGCCAGCACTGGACTAGCGGGGAAACTAGAAGAGACCCAGTACTTC	CASTGLAGKLEETQYF
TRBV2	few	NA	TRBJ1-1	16	TGTGCCAGCAGTGCCCCCCGGGGAGTCTTGAACACTGAAGCTTTCTTT	CASSAPRGVLNTEAFF
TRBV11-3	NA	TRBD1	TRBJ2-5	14	TGTGCCAGCAGCCCTGGACAGGGACAAGAGACCCAGTACTTC	CASSPGQGQETQYF
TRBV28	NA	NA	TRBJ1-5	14	TGTGCCAGCAGAAGGACTTCGGGCCATCAGCCCCAGCATTTT	CASRRTSGHQPQHF
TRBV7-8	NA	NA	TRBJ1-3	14	TGTGCCAGCAGCCCCCGGGGGTCGGGAAACACCATATATTTT	CASSPRGSGNTIYF
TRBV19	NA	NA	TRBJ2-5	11	TGTGCCAGTAGTGGAGAAGAGACCCAGTACTTC	CASSGEETQYF
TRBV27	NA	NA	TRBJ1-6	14	TGTGCCAGCAGTTTAGGTCAGAGAGGCTCACCCCTCCACTTT	CASSLGQRGSPLHF
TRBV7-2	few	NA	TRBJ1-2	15	TGTGCCAGCAGCTTAGTTATCTCAGGGGATTATGGCTACACCTTC	CASSLVISGDYGYTF
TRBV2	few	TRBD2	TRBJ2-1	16	TGTGCCAGCAGCCCCTCGGGAGCGGGAGGGGGCAATGAGCAGTTCTTC	CASSPSGAGGGNEQFF
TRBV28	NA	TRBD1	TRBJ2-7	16	TGTGCCAGCAGTTTTGTAGCCGGGACAGATAGTTACGAGCAGTACTTC	CASSFVAGTDSYEQYF
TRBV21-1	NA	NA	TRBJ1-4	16	TGTGCCAGCAGCAAGCTCGAGGGACAGGGAGATGAAAAACTGTTTTTT	CASSKLEGQGDEKLFF
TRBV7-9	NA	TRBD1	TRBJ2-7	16	TGTGCCAGCAGCCCCGGGACAGACCTATTCTCCTGCGAGCAGTACTTC	CASSPGTDLFSCEQYF
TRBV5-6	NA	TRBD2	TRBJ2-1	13	TGTGCCAGCAGCACCGGACTAGCGGGATATGAGTTCTTC	CASSTGLAGYEFF
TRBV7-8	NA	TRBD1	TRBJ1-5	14	TGTGCCAGCAGCCCCCGGGGACAGTTCGCCCCCCAGCATTTT	CASSPRGQFAPQHF
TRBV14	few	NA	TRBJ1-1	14	TGTGCCAGCAGCCTCGCCAGGGTAAACACTGAAGCTTTCTTT	CASSLARVNTEAFF
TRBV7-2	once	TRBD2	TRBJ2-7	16	TGTGCCAGCAGCTTGGGTAGCGGGGGGAGCTCCTACGAGCAGTACTTC	CASSLGSGGSSYEQYF
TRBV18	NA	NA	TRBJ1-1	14	TGTGCCAGCTCAGGAGACGACAGGCCCACTGAAGCTTTCTTT	CASSGDDRPTEAFF
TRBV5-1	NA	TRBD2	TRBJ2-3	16	TGCGCCAGCAGCTGGATGGGGACTAGAGCTACAGATACGCAGTATTTT	CASSWMGTRATDTQYF
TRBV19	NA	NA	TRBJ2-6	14	TGTGCCAGTATTGCGTTCTCTGGGGCCAACGTCCTGACTTTC	CASIAFSGANVLTF
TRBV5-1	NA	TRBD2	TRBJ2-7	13	TGCGCCAGCAGCATCAGCGGGAGCAGTGAGCAGTACTTC	CASSISGSSEQYF